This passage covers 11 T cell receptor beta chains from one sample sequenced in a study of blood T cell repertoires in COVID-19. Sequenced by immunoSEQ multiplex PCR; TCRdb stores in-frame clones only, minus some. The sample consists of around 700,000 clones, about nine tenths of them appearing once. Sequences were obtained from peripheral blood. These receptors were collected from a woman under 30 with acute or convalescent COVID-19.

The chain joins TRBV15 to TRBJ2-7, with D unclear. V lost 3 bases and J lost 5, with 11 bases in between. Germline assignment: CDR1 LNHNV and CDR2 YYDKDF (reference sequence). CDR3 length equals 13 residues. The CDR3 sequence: CATSRVTGDEQYF. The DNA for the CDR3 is TGTGCCACCAGCAGGGTAACGGGTGACGAGCAGTACTTC. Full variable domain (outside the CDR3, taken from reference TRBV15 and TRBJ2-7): DAMVIQNPRYQVTQFGKPVTLSCSQTLNHNVMYWYQQKSSQAPKLLFHYYDKDFNNEADTPDNFQSRRPNTSFCFLDIRSPGLGDTAMYLCATSRVTGDEQYFGPGTRLTVT.

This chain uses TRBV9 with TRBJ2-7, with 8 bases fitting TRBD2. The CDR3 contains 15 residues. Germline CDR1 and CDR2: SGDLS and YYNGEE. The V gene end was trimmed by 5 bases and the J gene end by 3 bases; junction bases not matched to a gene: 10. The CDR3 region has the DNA TGTGCCAGCAGTGTTAGCGGGGCTACGAACTACGAGCAGTACTTC. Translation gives CASSVSGATNYEQYF.

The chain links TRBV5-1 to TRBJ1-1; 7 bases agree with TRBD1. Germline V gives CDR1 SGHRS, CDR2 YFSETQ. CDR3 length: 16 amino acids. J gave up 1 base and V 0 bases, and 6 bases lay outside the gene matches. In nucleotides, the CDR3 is TGCGCCAGCAGCTTGGGTAGGACAGGTAAGAACACTGAAGCTTTCTTT. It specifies CASSLGRTGKNTEAFF.

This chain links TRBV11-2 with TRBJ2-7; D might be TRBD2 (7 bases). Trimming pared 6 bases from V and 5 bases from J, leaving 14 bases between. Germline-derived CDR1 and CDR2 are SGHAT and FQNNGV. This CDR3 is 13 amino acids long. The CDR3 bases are TGTGCCAGCAGAAGGGGGGGGTTGAACGAGCAGTACTTC. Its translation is CASRRGGLNEQYF.

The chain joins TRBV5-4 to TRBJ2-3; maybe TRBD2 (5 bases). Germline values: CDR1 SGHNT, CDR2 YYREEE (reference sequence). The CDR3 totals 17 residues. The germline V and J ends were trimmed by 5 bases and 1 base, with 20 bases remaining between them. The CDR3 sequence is CASRPFPGRDGTDTQYF. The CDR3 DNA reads TGTGCCAGCAGACCTTTTCCGGGGAGAGATGGCACAGATACGCAGTATTTT.

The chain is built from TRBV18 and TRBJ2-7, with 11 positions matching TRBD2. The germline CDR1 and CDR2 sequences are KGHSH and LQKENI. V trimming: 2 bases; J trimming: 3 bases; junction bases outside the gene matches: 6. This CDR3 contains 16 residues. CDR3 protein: CASSPENLAGGYEQYF. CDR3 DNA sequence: TGTGCCAGCTCACCAGAAAATCTAGCGGGGGGCTACGAGCAGTACTTC.

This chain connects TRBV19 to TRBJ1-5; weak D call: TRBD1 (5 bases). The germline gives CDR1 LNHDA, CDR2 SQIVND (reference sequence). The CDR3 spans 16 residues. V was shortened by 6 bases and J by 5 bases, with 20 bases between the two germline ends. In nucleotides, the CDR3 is TGTGCCAGTAGCCGAACCGGGGCAGAGCGGGATCAGCCCCAGCATTTT. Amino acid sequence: CASSRTGAERDQPQHF.

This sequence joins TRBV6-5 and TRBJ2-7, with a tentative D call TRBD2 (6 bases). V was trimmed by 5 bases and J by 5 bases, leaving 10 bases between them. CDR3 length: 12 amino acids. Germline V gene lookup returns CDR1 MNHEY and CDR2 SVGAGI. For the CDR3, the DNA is TGTGCCAGCAGTCGGGGGAAGGACGAGCAGTACTTC. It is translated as CASSRGKDEQYF.

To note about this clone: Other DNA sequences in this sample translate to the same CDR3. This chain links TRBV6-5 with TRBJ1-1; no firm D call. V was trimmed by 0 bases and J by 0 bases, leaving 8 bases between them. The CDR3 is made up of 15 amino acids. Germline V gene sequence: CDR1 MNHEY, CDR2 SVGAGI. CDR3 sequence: CASSYSGGLNTEAFF. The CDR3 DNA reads TGTGCCAGCAGTTACTCGGGAGGGTTGAACACTGAAGCTTTCTTT.

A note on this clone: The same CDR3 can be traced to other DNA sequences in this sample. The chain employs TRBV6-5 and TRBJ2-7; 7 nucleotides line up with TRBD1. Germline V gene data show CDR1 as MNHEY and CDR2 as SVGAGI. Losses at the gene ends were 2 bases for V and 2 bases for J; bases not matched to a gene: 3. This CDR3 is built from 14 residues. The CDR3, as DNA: TGTGCCAGCAGTTACCGGGACAGAGCCTACGAGCAGTACTTC. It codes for CASSYRDRAYEQYF.

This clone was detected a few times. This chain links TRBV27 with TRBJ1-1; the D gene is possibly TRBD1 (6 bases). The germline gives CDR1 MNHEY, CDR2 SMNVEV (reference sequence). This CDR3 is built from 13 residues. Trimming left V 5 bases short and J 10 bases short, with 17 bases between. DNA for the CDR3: TGTGCCAGCAGTGGACAGCCGGTTGGAGTAGCTTTCTTT. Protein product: CASSGQPVGVAFF.